Ten or more counts support the clone carrying this TCR beta chain. These data come from a study of regulatory T cells in long-lasting Graves disease. The CDR3 totals 17 residues. CDR1 and CDR2 from the germline V gene are ENHRY and SYGVKD. Trimming removed 0 bases at V and 7 bases at J, with 19 bases between. Building of the TCR beta libraries involved iRepertoire HTBI primers and Arm-PCR of CDR3 regions. MiXCR, run by TCRdb on the multiplex PCR reads, gives a single entry per CDR3 protein. The table records about 290,000 distinct CDR3 sequences, 22% of them present only once. Stated time point: persistent/refractory GD, antithyroid drugs over 5 years with positive TRAb. From RNA extracted from PBMCs, the TCR library was made.

The source material was peripheral blood mononuclear cells (PBMCs), sampled when the disease was refractory, from a patient treated with antithyroid drugs. This receptor was identified in a female donor with Graves disease. This chain uses TRBV10-3 with TRBJ2-4; possible D gene TRBD2, 5 bases. DNA of the CDR3: TGTGCCATCAGTGAGTCGTGGACTTACGGGAAGGAGAACATTCAGTACTTC. Amino acids: CAISESWTYGKENIQYF.